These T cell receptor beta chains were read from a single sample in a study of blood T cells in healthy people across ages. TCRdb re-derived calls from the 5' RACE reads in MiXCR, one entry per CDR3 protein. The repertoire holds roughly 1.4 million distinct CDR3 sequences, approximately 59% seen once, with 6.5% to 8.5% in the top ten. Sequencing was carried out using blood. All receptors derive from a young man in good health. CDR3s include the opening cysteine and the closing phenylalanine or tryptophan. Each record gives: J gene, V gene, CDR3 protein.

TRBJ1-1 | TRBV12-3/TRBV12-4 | CASSSYPGTSGPEAFF
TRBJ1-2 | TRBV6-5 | CASSRRGGRGDGYTF
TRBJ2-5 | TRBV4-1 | CASSLEASGGGETQYF
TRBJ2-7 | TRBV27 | CASSPRGRSEQYF
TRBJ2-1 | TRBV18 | CASSPDLGTGKGEQFF
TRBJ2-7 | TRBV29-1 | CSATDRGDHEQYF
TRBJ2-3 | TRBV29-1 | CSVDYIAGDYTDTQYF
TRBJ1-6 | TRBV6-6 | CASSKSSYNSPLHF
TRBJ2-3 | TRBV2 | CASSDLAGGTDTQYF
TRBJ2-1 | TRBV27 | CASRGIYNEQFF
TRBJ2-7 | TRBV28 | CASSGYRDRVREQYF
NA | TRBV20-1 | CSARQDRGLNEQYF
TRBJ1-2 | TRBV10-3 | CAISEREGQGGYTF
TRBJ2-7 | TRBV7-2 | CASSLPSGIHYSYEQYF
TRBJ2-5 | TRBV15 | CATSRVGIGQETQYF
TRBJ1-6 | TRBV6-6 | CASAPQASPLHF
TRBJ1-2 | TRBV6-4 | CVSRRTPTDSVGYTF
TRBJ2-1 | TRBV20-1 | CSARIAGGLNEQFF
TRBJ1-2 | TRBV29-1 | CSVRQTTSIYGYTF
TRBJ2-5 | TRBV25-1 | CASSEYTSWEQYF
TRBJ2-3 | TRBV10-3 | CAISTWWLSDTQYF
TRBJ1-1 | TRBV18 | CASSPPGTGALTEAFF
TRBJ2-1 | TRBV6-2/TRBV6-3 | CASSPTPGLASFKFF
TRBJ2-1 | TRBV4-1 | CASSPDPLVVNEQFF
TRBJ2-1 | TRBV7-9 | CASSLSTGGVYEQFF
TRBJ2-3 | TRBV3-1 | CASSQDVNRGPHTDTQYF
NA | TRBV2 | CASRPFGQGMMVEQYF
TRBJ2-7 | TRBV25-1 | CASRDRSHEQYF
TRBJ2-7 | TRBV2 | CASGRSNEQYF
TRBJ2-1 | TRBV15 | CATSSAPGGGSYNEQFF
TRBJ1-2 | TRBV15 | CATSRDRRSYGYTF
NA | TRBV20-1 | CSARKLAVAYEQYF
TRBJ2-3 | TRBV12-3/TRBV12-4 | CASSSSSGTQYF
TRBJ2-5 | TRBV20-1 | CSSRRYLAYNEQYF
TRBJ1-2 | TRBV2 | CASSERAPLSNGYTF
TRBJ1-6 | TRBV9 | CASSVEARGNSPLHF
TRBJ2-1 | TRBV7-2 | CASSLAGTIDEQFF
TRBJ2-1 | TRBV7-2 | CASSQEVLAGGLTYNEQFF
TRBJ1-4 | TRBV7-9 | CASSLGWQTNEKLFF
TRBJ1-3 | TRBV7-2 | CASSLAPRGYGNTIYF
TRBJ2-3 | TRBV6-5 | CASSSDPSGSRGDTQYF
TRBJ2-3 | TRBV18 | CASSRTSGVTDTQYF
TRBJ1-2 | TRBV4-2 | CASSTAFNYGYTF
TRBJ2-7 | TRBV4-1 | CASRAATLSYEQYF
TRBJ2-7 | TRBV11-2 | CASSLQAATYEQYF
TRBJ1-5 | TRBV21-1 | CASIQDNSPYRGNQPQHF
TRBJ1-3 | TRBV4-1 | CTSSQRTGAGNTIYF